Presented here are 25 T cell receptor beta chains from one specimen sequenced in a study of shared clonotypes between healthy human individuals. Measured with immunoSEQ multiplex PCR; TCRdb has only the in-frame clones, and not every one. The sample lists 400,000 to 500,000 clones, 76% seen once, with 13% in the top ten. The sample taken for sequencing was PBMCs. These receptors were obtained from a woman aged 40 to 50 in good health. Some clones in this sample may be carry-over from other donors' samples.

The rearrangement links TRBV7-2 to TRBJ2-2, with D unresolved. Between the trimmed V and J ends, which lost 1 base and 6 bases, there was a span of 12 bases. This CDR3 has 15 amino acids. Germline CDR1 SGHTA, CDR2 FQGNSA. CDR3 sequence: CASSLGARPPGELFF. The CDR3 DNA sequence: TGTGCCAGCAGCTTAGGAGCGAGGCCTCCCGGGGAGCTGTTTTTT.

This clone was seen at least ten times. V gene TRBV7-2 combines with J gene TRBJ1-2; 9 bases agree with TRBD1. Germline lookup yields CDR1 SGHTA and CDR2 FQGNSA. The CDR3 totals 16 residues. J gave up 8 bases and V 4 bases, and 14 bases lay outside the gene matches. CDR3 protein: CASSSTPPGQGSGYTF. The CDR3, as DNA: TGTGCCAGCAGCTCGACCCCCCCGGGACAGGGATCCGGCTACACCTTC.

The gene calls are TRBV27 and TRBJ2-3, with a tentative D call TRBD2 (5 bases). This CDR3 is built from 14 residues. The germline V gene has CDR1 MNHEY and CDR2 SMNVEV (reference sequence). V was cut by 2 bases and J by 4 bases, with 10 bases left in between. CDR3 nucleotides: TGTGCCAGCAGTTTAGTGCTGGGAGCAGATACGCAGTATTTT. Translated, it gives CASSLVLGADTQYF.

The chain recombines TRBV12-2 with TRBJ2-7; the table's D call TRBD2 went unverified against the DNA. TRBV12-2 counts as a pseudogene. CDR3 length: 16 residues. The chain's CDR3 is CASRLASGRSTYEQYF. As DNA, the CDR3 is TGTGCAAGTCGCTTAGCAAGCGGGAGATCTACCTACGAGCAGTACTTC.

The chain combines TRBV7-6 with TRBJ2-1; TRBD2 agrees at 11 bases. The CDR3 loop spans 16 amino acids. The V gene's germline CDR1 is SGHVS and CDR2 FNYEAQ. V shed 3 bases, J shed 0 bases, and the junction held 1 base outside the gene matches. CDR3: CASSLTSGNSYNEQFF. The CDR3 coding sequence is TGTGCCAGCAGCTTGACTAGCGGGAACTCCTACAATGAGCAGTTCTTC.

This sequence joins TRBV7-2 and TRBJ2-5; TRBD2 agrees at 14 bases. Germline loops: CDR1 SGHTA, CDR2 FQGNSA. Trimming removed 4 bases from V and 6 bases from J; junction bases left unmatched: 7. The CDR3 has 16 amino acids. The CDR3 region is CASSSAGTSGSKTQYF. CDR3 coding DNA: TGTGCCAGCAGCTCCGCCGGGACTAGCGGGAGTAAGACCCAGTACTTC. Filled out from reference TRBV7-2 and TRBJ2-5, the complete variable domain reads GAGVSQSPSNKVTEKGKDVELRCDPISGHTALYWYRQSLGQGLEFLIYFQGNSAPDKSGLPSDRFSAERTGGSVSTLTIQRTQQEDSAVYLCASSSAGTSGSKTQYFGPGTRLLVL.

This clone was counted only a few times. The rearrangement joins TRBV11-2 to TRBJ1-3; perhaps TRBD1 as D (5 bases). The CDR3 covers 16 residues. Per the germline V gene, CDR1 is SGHAT and CDR2 is FQNNGV. Trimming removed 4 bases at V and 0 bases at J, with 13 bases between. The CDR3 reads CASSSGGASSGNTIYF. Here the CDR3 DNA reads TGTGCCAGCAGCTCCGGAGGGGCCAGCTCTGGAAACACCATATATTTT.

This chain links TRBV7-2 with TRBJ2-2; D is possibly TRBD1 (6 bases). V lost 7 bases and J 5 bases, leaving 17 bases between the germline ends. Germline-derived CDR1 and CDR2 are SGHTA and FQGNSA. The CDR3 is 15 amino acids. CDR3 nucleotide sequence: TGTGCCAGCACCTCCAGGGGCCCCGAGACCGGGGAGCTGTTTTTT. This sequence encodes CASTSRGPETGELFF.

The J gene is TRBJ2-1, the V gene TRBV7-9; D might be TRBD1 (5 bases). Germline assignment: CDR1 SEHNR and CDR2 FQNEAQ (reference sequence). Trimming removed 1 base at V and 3 bases at J, with 16 bases between. This CDR3 has 17 amino acids. The CDR3 DNA sequence: TGTGCCAGCAGCTTAGGGGGCCCCGTAAGGGTCTACAATGAGCAGTTCTTC. It codes for CASSLGGPVRVYNEQFF.

This sequence joins TRBV5-4 and TRBJ2-5, with D unresolved. Germline loops: CDR1 SGHNT, CDR2 YYREEE (reference sequence). The CDR3 covers 11 residues. Trimming stripped 0 bases from V and 5 bases from J, with 2 bases between. CDR3 loop: CASSLDETQYF. The CDR3 DNA is TGTGCCAGCAGCTTGGACGAGACCCAGTACTTC.

This clone was seen a single time. V gene TRBV6-1 combines with J gene TRBJ1-1, with D perhaps TRBD1 (6 bases). CDR3 size: 15 residues. Germline V gene sequence: CDR1 MNHNS, CDR2 SASEGT. With 6 bases removed from V and 3 bases from J, the gap between germline ends came to 17 bases. CDR3 sequence (DNA): TGTGCCAGCAGCGCTCCTCGGGGGCGCGACACTGAAGCTTTCTTT. Amino acids: CASSAPRGRDTEAFF.

Points on this clone: A much larger clone lies one base from this, so it may be a read error. V usage is TRBV19 and J usage is TRBJ2-7; 7 bases map to TRBD1. The CDR3 extends over 14 amino acids. Per germline, CDR1 LNHDA and CDR2 SQIVND (reference sequence). The ends lost 5 bases at V and 5 bases at J; junction bases unmatched: 9. CDR3 in amino acids: CASSLTGNSHEQYF. The CDR3 DNA reads TGTGCCAGTAGTTTGACAGGGAATTCCCACGAGCAGTACTTC.

The V gene is TRBV7-2, the J gene TRBJ2-5; no clear D gene. This CDR3 is built from 11 residues. Germline V CDR1 and CDR2: SGHTA, FQGNSA. V was pared by 2 bases and J by 7 bases, with 5 bases between. In nucleotides, the CDR3 is TGTGCCAGCAGCTTACGAGGGACCCAGTACTTC. Amino acids: CASSLRGTQYF.

This chain connects TRBV19 to TRBJ2-5; 11 positions match TRBD1. The CDR3 covers 14 residues. In germline, CDR1 is LNHDA, CDR2 SQIVND (reference sequence). V trimming: 5 bases; J trimming: 5 bases; junction bases outside the gene matches: 4. CDR3 region: CASSRTGGAETQYF. CDR3 in DNA: TGTGCCAGTAGTCGGACAGGGGGCGCCGAGACCCAGTACTTC.

The chain combines TRBV4-2 with TRBJ2-7, with D maybe TRBD2 (5 bases). V lost 1 base, J lost 1 base, and 14 bases lay in between. Germline V CDR1 and CDR2: LGHNA, YNFKEQ. This CDR3 has 16 amino acids. CDR3 amino acids: CASSQGRLSGSYEQYF. Here the CDR3 DNA reads TGTGCCAGCAGCCAAGGGCGTCTGAGCGGTTCCTACGAGCAGTACTTC.

This clone came up a few times. The chain combines TRBV7-8 with TRBJ1-2; D is possibly TRBD1 (5 bases). CDR1 SGHVS and CDR2 FQNEAQ come from the germline V gene. The ends were cut back, 5 bases at V and 5 bases at J, with 18 bases in the middle. The CDR3 extends over 15 amino acids. The CDR3 is CASSLQGGGRYGYTF. The CDR3 region has the DNA TGTGCCAGCAGCCTCCAAGGCGGGGGTAGATATGGCTACACCTTC.

This clone was detected a few times. The V call is TRBV7-8, the J call TRBJ2-5; no clear D. CDR3 size: 15 residues. Trimming stripped 1 base from V and 2 bases from J, with 11 bases between. Looked up from germline, CDR1 is SGHVS and CDR2 is FQNEAQ. The CDR3 DNA sequence: TGTGCCAGCAGCTTAGGTGGCCGAGTACAAGAGACCCAGTACTTC. It is translated as CASSLGGRVQETQYF.

The chain carries TRBV9 and TRBJ2-5, with 8 bases that match TRBD2. The germline V gene has CDR1 SGDLS and CDR2 YYNGEE. V lost 7 bases and J lost 4; bases outside the gene matches: 12. The CDR3 runs to 15 residues. CDR3 region: CASASSTGGRETQYF. The CDR3 nucleotides are TGTGCCAGCGCCTCTAGCACGGGGGGGAGAGAGACCCAGTACTTC.

This sequence joins TRBV5-6 and TRBJ2-5; the D call may be TRBD1 or TRBD2 (5 bases each). This CDR3 has 15 residues. Trimming removed 3 bases at V and 8 bases at J, with 20 bases between. CDR1 SGHDT and CDR2 YYEEEE come from the germline V gene. The CDR3 DNA is TGTGCCAGCAGCTATCGGGCAGGGAGAGGAGGTACCCAGTACTTC. It encodes CASSYRAGRGGTQYF.

The CDR3 sequence is CASSLMGSGNTIYF. The CDR3 nucleotides are TGTGCCAGCAGCTTGATGGGCTCTGGAAACACCATATATTTT. The gene calls are TRBV7-9 and TRBJ1-3; D gene uncertain. Germline-derived CDR1 and CDR2 are SEHNR and FQNEAQ (reference sequence). V lost 3 bases, J lost 0 bases, and 6 bases lay in between. The CDR3 is 14 residues long.

This clone was detected only a few times. The chain couples TRBV11-2 to TRBJ1-1, with D maybe TRBD1 (5 bases). Germline CDR1 is SGHAT and CDR2 is FQNNGV. The CDR3 runs to 16 residues. V lost 1 base and J lost 0, with 12 bases in between. DNA of the CDR3: TGTGCCAGCAGCTTAGGACGGGACGGAATGAACACTGAAGCTTTCTTT. It specifies CASSLGRDGMNTEAFF.

This chain uses TRBV7-9 with TRBJ2-1; unclear D gene. Trimming cost V 3 bases and J 2 bases, with 8 bases left between them. Germline lookup yields CDR1 SEHNR and CDR2 FQNEAQ (reference sequence). This CDR3 has 14 residues. CDR3 sequence (DNA): TGTGCCAGCAGCTTGTCTAGTCCCTACAATGAGCAGTTCTTC. It translates to CASSLSSPYNEQFF. Drawing the rest from reference TRBV7-9 and TRBJ2-1, the complete variable domain is DTGVSQNPRHKITKRGQNVTFRCDPISEHNRLYWYRQTLGQGPEFLTYFQNEAQLEKSRLLSDRFSAERPKGSFSTLEIQRTEQGDSAMYLCASSLSSPYNEQFFGPGTRLTVL.

The chain carries TRBV28 and TRBJ1-5; 9 bases fit TRBD1. The CDR3 contains 14 residues. Germline V lookup: CDR1 MDHEN, CDR2 SYDVKM. Unmatched junction bases numbered 4, after V lost 7 bases and J lost 3 bases. CDR3 nucleotide sequence: TGTGCCAGCATCGGACAGGGGAACAATCAGCCCCAGCATTTT. This sequence encodes CASIGQGNNQPQHF. The variable domain in full, with the rest retrieved from reference TRBV28 and TRBJ1-5, is DVKVTQSSRYLVKRTGEKVFLECVQDMDHENMFWYRQDPGLGLRLIYFSYDVKMKEKGDIPEGYSVSREKKERFSLILESASTNQTSMYLCASIGQGNNQPQHFGDGTRLSIL.

The V gene is TRBV28, the J gene TRBJ1-1; 12 nucleotides line up with TRBD1. With V trimmed by 4 bases and J by 5 bases, 5 bases remained unmatched. Looked up from germline, CDR1 is MDHEN and CDR2 is SYDVKM. This CDR3 contains 15 residues. Here the CDR3 reads CASSWGTGGVTEAFF. Written as DNA, the CDR3 is TGTGCCAGCAGTTGGGGGACAGGGGGCGTAACTGAAGCTTTCTTT.

This clone was seen just once. The V call is TRBV11-2, the J call TRBJ2-7; 10 positions agree with TRBD2. The length of the CDR3 is 15 residues. The junction had 10 bases not matched to a gene; V was cut back by 4 bases and J by 7 bases. The germline gives CDR1 SGHAT, CDR2 FQNNGV. In nucleotides, the CDR3 is TGTGCCAGCAGCTACTTACTAGCGGGGACGGGGGAGCAGTACTTC. It yields the protein CASSYLLAGTGEQYF.